This TCR beta chain was identified during a study of T-cell reconstitution after alpha-beta-depleted transplantation in children listed by TCRdb under 2016. General notes on the study: The study quantitatively tracked T-cell immune reconstitution after TCRalphabeta/CD19-depleted allogeneic hematopoietic cell transplantation in children using TCR repertoire profiling.

A distance of 1 base separates the germline ends of V and J, which lose 0 bases and 4 bases respectively. CDR1 LGHNA and CDR2 YNFKEQ were looked up in the germline V gene. The CDR3 spans 12 residues, from the cysteine through the phenylalanine. Just CDR3 DNA is preserved here, 36 bases in frame from base 1. Receptors were amplified or captured by PCR. TCRdb names Illumina HiSeq 2500 as the instrument used. TCR library preparation used molecular barcoding, with unique molecular identifiers applied to normalize quantification of the TCRbeta repertoire. TCRdb passed the public sequencing reads through fastp at Q25 and MiXCR, retaining productive beta sequences. All rows with the same CDR3 protein become a single entry with the most common DNA and genes. This sample comprises almost 600,000 distinct CDR3 sequences, 25% to 30% of them detected only once. The top ten constitute around a third of the sample.

Paper-wide results and their limitations: In some patients, the high TCRbeta diversity seen at day 60 was put down to recipient T cells and intrathymic progenitors that had survived conditioning. Over the following months the frequencies of hyperexpanded clones went down, and after one year T-cell counts and TCRbeta diversity were mostly credited to newly produced T cells. Apparently early alphabetaT-cell count recovery about two months after transplant reportedly relied on only several hundred rapidly expanded clones derived from non-depleted graft cells.

This clonotype showed up many times. Its recognized antigen is unknown. Base qualities are not at hand, and no much larger clone is one base apart. The label giving this sample's treatment or condition can be read as: allogeneic hematopoietic cell transplantation with graft depleted of TCRalphabeta T cells and CD19 B cells. TCRalphabeta/CD19-depleted allogeneic hematopoietic cell grafts were given to the transplant recipients, all of whom were children. The chain is assembled from TRBV4-2 and TRBJ2-1; there is no confident call for the D gene. This receptor was taken from a boy under two years old with Wiskott-Aldrich syndrome, due to receive a stem cell transplant. The material sequenced was PBMCs, taken before TCRalphabeta/CD19-depleted stem cell transplant. CDR3 reads: CASSQEYNEQFF. In nucleotides, the sequence is TGTGCCAGCAGCCAAGAGTACAATGAGCAGTTCTTC.